This T cell receptor beta chain stems from a study of T cell repertoires in cytomegalovirus infection. Across the study: Recently identified HLA-C-restricted CMV epitopes were among the peptides used. Both a matching HLA type and CMV infection were indicated by public TCR beta signatures.

Study-wide findings and caveats: Dominating the ex vivo response were TCR beta clonotypes that were CMV-specific and HLA-C-restricted.

TCRdb fed the reads into MiXCR, producing one record per CDR3 protein. The sample lists approximately 110,000 distinct CDR3 sequences; under 45% were seen once. Turning to this clonotype: Its antigen is unknown.

Sequenced here: CD8+ T cells from cultured PBMCs, sampled from culture after CMV antigen stimulation. The sequence came from a human donor in good health (CMV status not recorded). Some clones in this sample may be carry-over from other donors' samples.

Here the CDR3 reads CASSVDTSGGGYEQYF. The CDR3 nucleotides are TGTGCCAGCAGCGTAGATACTAGCGGGGGCGGCTACGAGCAGTACTTC. This chain uses TRBV9 with TRBJ2-7; 11 bases are a match to TRBD2. The germline V gene has CDR1 SGDLS and CDR2 YYNGEE. This CDR3 is built from 16 residues. The J segment lost 3 bases and the V segment lost 0 bases, leaving 5 bases of the junction unmatched.